This T cell receptor beta chain was observed in a study of cytomegalovirus exposure and HLA in healthy donors. Study overall: The 110 or so validation repertoires used a platform that matched the one used for the 666 first-cohort repertoires, as a later analysis reported.

Repertoires were generated with immunoSEQ multiplex PCR, while TCRdb's copy carries only in-frame clones and drops some. The table lists 100,000 to 150,000 clones, around 85% of them singletons. Comment on this clone: The antigen is undetermined.

Study-level points and caveats: The study flagged roughly 160 TCR beta chains as cytomegalovirus-associated. Under in vitro conditions, three CMV-associated chains were confirmed as specific for CMV antigens.

It was the approximately 120-subject validation cohort, separate from the approximately 700-subject first cohort, to which the donors belonged. The TCR comes from a man younger than 35 in good health and CMV-seropositive. Sequencing was carried out using PBMCs.

CDR3 bases: TGTGCCAGCAGCCAAGCAAGAGCCTACGAGCAGTACTTC. Protein product: CASSQARAYEQYF. This chain links TRBV11-2 with TRBJ2-7; no reliable D call. The ends were cut back, 5 bases at V and 2 bases at J, with 10 bases in the middle. There are 13 residues in the CDR3. Germline CDR1 and CDR2: SGHAT and FQNNGV.